The 19 T cell receptor beta chains below were found in one sample sequenced in a study of shared clonotypes between healthy human individuals. TCRdb's copy holds only in-frame clones and misses some; the assay was immunoSEQ multiplex PCR. The data hold some 2,100,000 clones, with around 95% observed a single time. Specimen: naive CD4+ T cells sorted from blood. Subset denoted: CD45RA+ positively selected. These receptors came from a young man in good health.

This clone was recorded only once. The chain combines TRBV23-1 with TRBJ2-7, with a possible D match to TRBD2 (6 bases). TRBV23-1 carries the ORF label, with uncertain function. This CDR3 spans 16 amino acids. V lost 4 bases and J 3 bases, leaving 19 bases between the germline ends. CDR3 loop: CASSPQLSGGDYEQYF. The CDR3 region has the DNA TGCGCCAGCAGTCCCCAGTTATCGGGCGGGGACTACGAGCAGTACTTC.

In regard to this clone: The sample contains more than one DNA sequence encoding this CDR3. This CDR3 is CASSEGQGNSPLHF. Written as DNA, the CDR3 is TGTGCCAGCAGTGAGGGACAGGGGAATTCACCCCTCCACTTT. V usage is TRBV2 and J usage is TRBJ1-6; 10 positions match TRBD1. The CDR3 has 14 amino acids. V trimming: 3 bases; J trimming: 7 bases; junction bases outside the gene matches: 0. CDR1 is SNHLY, CDR2 FYNNEI, per germline.

The V gene is TRBV29-1, the J gene TRBJ2-1, with TRBD1 matching 8 bases. CDR1 and CDR2 (germline): SQVTM, ANQGSEA. CDR3 length equals 14 residues. Trimming cost V 6 bases and J 4 bases; bases outside gene matches: 8. The CDR3: CSVQRTGYYNEQFF. In DNA form, the CDR3 reads TGCAGCGTCCAGAGGACAGGGTATTACAATGAGCAGTTCTTC.

The rearrangement uses TRBV18 and TRBJ2-3; TRBD2 agrees at 7 bases. V shed 2 bases, J shed 3 bases, and the junction held 8 bases outside the gene matches. Germline-derived CDR1 and CDR2 are KGHSH and LQKENI. The CDR3 covers 16 residues. Here the CDR3 reads CASSPGGRGVTDTQYF. Here the CDR3 DNA reads TGTGCCAGCTCACCAGGTGGCCGGGGGGTAACAGATACGCAGTATTTT.

This chain connects TRBV10-3 to TRBJ2-1; D call uncertain. This CDR3 region has 14 residues. Between the trimmed V and J ends, which lost 6 bases and 8 bases, there was a span of 17 bases. Germline V gives CDR1 ENHRY, CDR2 SYGVKD. CDR3 sequence reads: CAIRPRPNWHEQFF. The CDR3 nucleotides are TGTGCCATCAGACCGAGGCCCAATTGGCATGAGCAGTTCTTC.

The chain links TRBV27 to TRBJ2-5, with D perhaps TRBD2 (6 bases). The CDR3 length is 15 residues. V gave up 4 bases and J gave up 1 base, with 13 bases separating them. The germline CDR1 and CDR2 sequences are MNHEY and SMNVEV (reference sequence). The CDR3 nucleotides are TGTGCCAGCAGTTACCACCCGGGAGTCCAAGAGACCCAGTACTTC. As protein: CASSYHPGVQETQYF.

The V call is TRBV2, the J call TRBJ2-1, with 7 bases identical to TRBD1. This CDR3 is built from 14 residues. J lost 2 bases, V lost 7 bases, and 5 bases had no gene match. Germline loops: CDR1 SNHLY, CDR2 FYNNEI. The CDR3 DNA sequence: TGTGCCAGCACCTTCGACAGGGCCTACAATGAGCAGTTCTTC. Its protein is CASTFDRAYNEQFF.

The gene calls are TRBV9 and TRBJ1-1; D is perhaps TRBD1 (5 bases). Germline loops: CDR1 SGDLS, CDR2 YYNGEE. V was trimmed by 2 bases and J by 3 bases, leaving 8 bases between them. There are 13 residues in the CDR3. The CDR3 sequence: CASSVMGDTEAFF. The CDR3 nucleotides read TGTGCCAGCAGCGTTATGGGGGACACTGAAGCTTTCTTT.

The chain joins TRBV5-4 to TRBJ1-1; D is perhaps TRBD1 (5 bases). Germline V gene lookup returns CDR1 SGHNT and CDR2 YYREEE (reference sequence). The V end lost 0 bases, the J end lost 3 bases, and 15 bases lay between the germline ends. The CDR3 runs 16 residues. CDR3 loop: CASSLALGRPDTEAFF. The CDR3 nucleotides are TGTGCCAGCAGCTTGGCCTTGGGACGCCCGGACACTGAAGCTTTCTTT. Full variable domain (outside the CDR3, taken from reference TRBV5-4 and TRBJ1-1): ETGVTQSPTHLIKTRGQQVTLRCSSQSGHNTVSWYQQALGQGPQFIFQYYREEENGRGNFPPRFSGLQFPNYSSELNVNALELDDSALYLCASSLALGRPDTEAFFGQGTRLTVV.

This sequence joins TRBV30 and TRBJ1-1; the match to TRBD1 covers 11 bases. The CDR3 covers 14 residues. Trimming removed 8 bases from V and 5 bases from J; junction bases left unmatched: 10. Germline loops: CDR1 GTSNPN, CDR2 SVGIG (reference sequence). In DNA, the CDR3 is TGTGCCCGCGGGACAGGGGGTTTTAAAACTGAAGCTTTCTTT. This translates into CARGTGGFKTEAFF.

CDR3 nucleotides: TGTGCCAGCAGCTTCCGGACCTTTAATGAAAAACTGTTTTTT. Translating gives CASSFRTFNEKLFF. This chain uses TRBV5-5 with TRBJ1-4; D is unclear. This CDR3 contains 14 residues. Per the germline V gene, CDR1 is SGHKS and CDR2 is YYEKEE (reference sequence). Between the trimmed V and J ends, which lost 2 bases and 4 bases, there was a span of 9 bases.

This rearrangement joins TRBV28 to TRBJ2-5; D gene unclear. The germline gives CDR1 MDHEN, CDR2 SYDVKM. V was cut by 5 bases and J by 5 bases, with 18 bases left in between. This CDR3 is 15 amino acids long. The CDR3 is CASSLSNGYWETQYF. CDR3 DNA sequence: TGTGCCAGCAGTCTTAGTAATGGTTACTGGGAGACCCAGTACTTC.

The genes are TRBV7-2 and TRBJ1-2; D is ambiguous. Germline CDR1 and CDR2: SGHTA and FQGNSA. This CDR3 spans 15 amino acids. The V and J ends lost 6 bases and 1 base respectively, with 15 bases between them. The CDR3 here is CASRDPGNINYGYTF. For the CDR3, the DNA is TGTGCCAGCAGGGATCCGGGAAACATTAACTATGGCTACACCTTC. Together with reference TRBV7-2 and TRBJ1-2, the CDR3 gives the full variable domain: GAGVSQSPSNKVTEKGKDVELRCDPISGHTALYWYRQSLGQGLEFLIYFQGNSAPDKSGLPSDRFSAERTGGSVSTLTIQRTQQEDSAVYLCASRDPGNINYGYTFGSGTRLTVV.

This clone was recorded a few times. Other DNA sequences in this sample translate to the same CDR3. The chain combines TRBV5-1 with TRBJ2-3, with D hard to call. Germline V lookup: CDR1 SGHRS, CDR2 YFSETQ. Trimming pared 0 bases from V and 0 bases from J, leaving 8 bases between. The CDR3 runs 15 residues. CDR3 amino acids: CASSLDGTSTDTQYF. The CDR3 nucleotides are TGCGCCAGCAGCTTGGACGGAACTAGCACAGATACGCAGTATTTT.

This clone appeared a few times. The rearrangement links TRBV5-1 to TRBJ1-2, with D maybe TRBD1 (6 bases). There are 12 residues in the CDR3. Looked up from germline, CDR1 is SGHRS and CDR2 is YFSETQ. With 2 bases removed from V and 7 bases from J, the gap between germline ends came to 9 bases. The CDR3 is CASSLTGTGYTF. The CDR3 bases are TGCGCCAGCAGCTTAACAGGGACTGGCTACACCTTC.

This chain links TRBV10-1 with TRBJ2-7; 7 bases are a match to TRBD2. CDR1 is WNHNN, CDR2 SYGVQD, per germline (reference sequence). V lost 9 bases, J lost 0 bases, and 5 bases stayed unmatched. This CDR3 spans 13 amino acids. The CDR3 spells CASASGNSYEQYF. The CDR3 DNA is TGCGCCAGTGCTAGCGGTAACTCCTACGAGCAGTACTTC.

CDR3 region: CASSYSSGENEKLFF. In nucleotides, the CDR3 is TGTGCCAGCAGTTACTCCTCAGGGGAGAATGAAAAACTGTTTTTT. J is TRBJ1-4 and V is TRBV6-5; TRBD1 might be the D (6 bases). CDR1 and CDR2 (germline): MNHEY, SVGAGI. Trimming shortened V by 0 bases and J by 5 bases, and 10 bases separated the two germline ends. CDR3 length: 15 amino acids.

The rearrangement uses TRBV5-1 and TRBJ2-1; the D is unclear. From germline, CDR1 is SGHRS and CDR2 YFSETQ. Trimming stripped 0 bases from V and 1 base from J, with 8 bases between. The length of the CDR3 is 15 residues. CDR3 sequence reads: CASSLEVISYNEQFF. CDR3 sequence (DNA): TGCGCCAGCAGCTTGGAGGTTATTTCCTACAATGAGCAGTTCTTC. Full variable domain (missing parts from reference TRBV5-1 and TRBJ2-1): KAGVTQTPRYLIKTRGQQVTLSCSPISGHRSVSWYQQTPGQGLQFLFEYFSETQRNKGNFPGRFSGRQFSNSRSEMNVSTLELGDSALYLCASSLEVISYNEQFFGPGTRLTVL.

The rearrangement links TRBV5-1 to TRBJ1-3, with TRBD1 matching over 9 bases. V was pared by 3 bases and J by 4 bases, with 5 bases of the junction left unmatched. CDR1 is SGHRS and CDR2 is YFSETQ in the germline V gene. The CDR3 totals 15 residues. The CDR3 DNA sequence: TGCGCCAGCAGCTCACAGGGGGCTTCGGGAAACACCATATATTTT. It codes for CASSSQGASGNTIYF.